These 16 T cell receptor beta chains originate from one sample sequenced in a study of identical twins. Each CDR3 protein gets one entry after TCRdb re-called the 5' RACE reads with MiXCR. The table records about 100,000 distinct CDR3 sequences, 5.5% to 7% of them present only once. The sequenced material came from memory T cells sorted from blood. The receptors shown here come from a woman between 45 and 60 years old in good health.

This clonotype came up many times. The rearrangement joins TRBV7-6 to TRBJ2-1; TRBD2 matches at 7 bases. CDR1 is SGHVS, CDR2 FNYEAQ, per germline. CDR3 length: 15 amino acids. Losses at the gene ends were 4 bases for V and 9 bases for J; bases not matched to a gene: 12. CDR3 nucleotides: TGTGCCAGCAGCTCCGACGGGAGGAGCCGGGGTGAGCAGTTCTTC. Its translation is CASSSDGRSRGEQFF.

This clonotype was detected many times. The CDR3 is CATSDSPGGPTEQFF. CDR3 coding DNA: TGTGCCACCAGTGATTCCCCGGGAGGGCCTACTGAGCAGTTCTTC. The chain joins TRBV24-1 to TRBJ2-1, with 8 positions matching TRBD2. This CDR3 is 15 amino acids long. Losses at the gene ends were 2 bases for V and 9 bases for J; bases not matched to a gene: 8. The germline V gene encodes CDR1 KGHDR and CDR2 SFDVKD.

At least ten counts were recorded for this clonotype. The V call is TRBV20-1, the J call TRBJ2-5; 13 positions match TRBD2. V was pared by 6 bases and J by 5 bases, with 3 bases of the junction left unmatched. This CDR3 is built from 13 residues. CDR1 is DFQATT, CDR2 SNEGSKA, per germline (reference sequence). In nucleotides, the CDR3 is TGCAGTGCCGGGACTAGCGGGATGGAGACCCAGTACTTC. It translates to CSAGTSGMETQYF.

This clonotype has ten or more counts. This chain links TRBV11-2 with TRBJ2-1, with 8 bases identical to TRBD2. This CDR3 has 16 residues. Germline CDR1 SGHAT, CDR2 FQNNGV. The trim removed 5 bases at V and 5 bases at J, leaving 11 bases unmatched. The CDR3 nucleotides read TGTGCCAGCAGCCCGAAATCAGGACTAGCTAACAATGAGCAGTTCTTC. Its protein product is CASSPKSGLANNEQFF.

In this sample, this clonotype turned up a few times. The chain links TRBV7-3 to TRBJ2-1; 7 positions match TRBD2. The CDR3 has 17 residues. V shed 5 bases, J shed 5 bases, and the junction held 15 bases outside the gene matches. CDR1 SGHTA and CDR2 FQGTGA come from the germline V gene. CDR3 in amino acids: CASSPGVVSGTHNEQFF. The DNA for the CDR3 is TGTGCCAGCAGCCCTGGGGTAGTGAGCGGGACCCACAATGAGCAGTTCTTC.

This clonotype showed up many times. The chain employs TRBV7-3 and TRBJ2-1, with 11 positions matching TRBD2. This CDR3 is 15 amino acids long. Germline V gene data show CDR1 as SGHTA and CDR2 as FQGTGA. Trimming took 5 bases from V and 6 from J; bases not matched to a gene: 6. The CDR3 coding sequence is TGTGCCAGCAGCCCAACTAGCGGGAGTGTCAATGAGCAGTTCTTC. This translates into CASSPTSGSVNEQFF. The whole variable domain, remainder taken from reference TRBV7-3 and TRBJ2-1, is GAGVSQTPSNKVTEKGKYVELRCDPISGHTALYWYRQSLGQGPEFLIYFQGTGAADDSGLPNDRFFAVRPEGSVSTLKIQRTERGDSAVYLCASSPTSGSVNEQFFGPGTRLTVL.

This clonotype was counted between two and nine times. CDR3 nucleotide sequence: TGTGCCATCTCTGAGACTCCGGATGACGAGCAGTACGTC. Protein product: CAISETPDDEQYV. The chain employs TRBV10-3 and TRBJ2-7; D gene ambiguous. CDR3 length equals 13 residues. Germline V lookup: CDR1 ENHRY, CDR2 SYGVKD. Trimming removed 8 bases from V and 5 bases from J, with 16 bases in between.

This clonotype has ten or more counts. V and J are TRBV27 and TRBJ2-3, with D perhaps matching TRBD1 (5 bases). The CDR3 totals 13 residues. CDR1 and CDR2 (germline): MNHEY, SMNVEV (reference sequence). Trimming removed 6 bases at V and 7 bases at J, with 14 bases between. The CDR3 coding sequence is TGTGCCAGCAGAGGGGTACACCAGAATACGCAGTATTTT. This encodes CASRGVHQNTQYF.

The V gene is TRBV6-2 or TRBV6-3, the J gene TRBJ2-6; the match to TRBD1 covers 7 bases. V trimming: 7 bases; J trimming: 2 bases; junction bases outside the gene matches: 5. Germline V CDR1 and CDR2: MNHEY, SVGEGT. The CDR3 totals 15 residues. The CDR3 spells CASKTGVAGANVLTF. CDR3 coding DNA: TGTGCCAGCAAAACAGGGGTAGCTGGGGCCAACGTCCTGACTTTC.

This chain connects TRBV7-8 to TRBJ2-5; no definite D call. The CDR3 extends over 13 amino acids. The ends were cut back, 7 bases at V and 5 bases at J, with 14 bases in the middle. The germline gives CDR1 SGHVS, CDR2 FQNEAQ. DNA of the CDR3: TGTGCCAGCAACCCTTTTGGTCGCGAGACCCAGTACTTC. This sequence encodes CASNPFGRETQYF.

This clonotype was detected many times. The J gene is TRBJ1-5, the V gene TRBV10-3; 7 bases match TRBD1. V dropped 3 bases and J dropped 3; count of bases not matched to a gene: 8. Germline V gives CDR1 ENHRY, CDR2 SYGVKD. This CDR3 has 16 amino acids. The CDR3 nucleotides are TGTGCCATCAGTGATCCACAGGGGCGATCCAATCAGCCCCAGCATTTT. Its protein product is CAISDPQGRSNQPQHF.

In its sample, this clonotype is medium-sized. The CDR3 reads CSASSPDKNTEAFF. The CDR3 DNA follows: TGCAGTGCTAGCTCCCCTGACAAGAACACTGAAGCTTTCTTT. The chain joins TRBV20-1 to TRBJ1-1; D remains unclear. Trimming removed 3 bases at V and 1 base at J, with 12 bases between. CDR1 DFQATT and CDR2 SNEGSKA come from the germline V gene (reference sequence). This CDR3 contains 14 residues.

This clonotype was seen many times. This chain uses TRBV9 with TRBJ2-3; D call uncertain. CDR1 and CDR2 (germline): SGDLS, YYNGEE. The CDR3 covers 15 residues. V lost 3 bases and J lost 3, with 14 bases in between. CDR3 sequence (DNA): TGTGCCAGCAGCGGAAGGGCGAGTGGTACAGATACGCAGTATTTT. This gives the protein CASSGRASGTDTQYF. Complete variable domain (other parts from reference TRBV9 and TRBJ2-3): DSGVTQTPKHLITATGQRVTLRCSPRSGDLSVYWYQQSLDQGLQFLIQYYNGEERAKGNILERFSAQQFPDLHSELNLSSLELGDSALYFCASSGRASGTDTQYFGPGTRLTVL.

The table lists this clonotype with many counts. V is TRBV5-6 and J is TRBJ2-3; 10 bases align to TRBD2. The V and J ends lost 4 bases and 5 bases, in that order; junction bases with no gene match: 7. Germline CDR1 SGHDT, CDR2 YYEEEE. The CDR3 is 15 amino acids. CDR3 sequence: CASSALAGAGDTQYF. The CDR3 nucleotides are TGTGCCAGCAGCGCCCTAGCGGGAGCGGGAGATACGCAGTATTTT.

This clonotype was seen many times. The chain couples TRBV12-3 or TRBV12-4 to TRBJ2-2, with D perhaps given as TRBD1 or TRBD2 (5 bases each). The CDR3 length is 14 residues. Trimming removed 11 bases from V and 4 bases from J, with 17 bases in between. CDR3 amino acids: CAGSPGPFTGELFF. The DNA of the CDR3 is TGTGCCGGGAGCCCGGGACCCTTCACCGGGGAGCTGTTTTTT.

The table lists this clonotype with many counts. The V and J genes are TRBV20-1 and TRBJ2-4; D is possibly TRBD1 or TRBD2 (6 bases each). The CDR3 is 15 amino acids. Trimming pared 6 bases from V and 0 bases from J, leaving 15 bases between. Germline V gives CDR1 DFQATT, CDR2 SNEGSKA (reference sequence). The CDR3 reads CSAGGRSLAKNIQYF. In nucleotides, the CDR3 is TGCAGTGCCGGGGGCCGGAGTCTAGCCAAAAACATTCAGTACTTC.